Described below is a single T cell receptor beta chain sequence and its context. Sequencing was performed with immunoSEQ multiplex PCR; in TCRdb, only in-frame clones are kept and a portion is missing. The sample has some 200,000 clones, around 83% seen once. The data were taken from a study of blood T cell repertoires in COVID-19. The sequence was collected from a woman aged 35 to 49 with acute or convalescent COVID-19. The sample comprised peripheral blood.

This chain's CDR3 is CASSLQEPYEQYF. Written as DNA, the CDR3 is TGTGCCAGCAGCTTACAGGAACCCTACGAGCAGTACTTC. The rearrangement uses TRBV5-6 and TRBJ2-7, with D possibly being TRBD1 (5 bases). The CDR3 has 13 amino acids. V dropped 2 bases and J dropped 2 bases, with 8 bases sitting between them. Germline V lookup: CDR1 SGHDT, CDR2 YYEEEE.